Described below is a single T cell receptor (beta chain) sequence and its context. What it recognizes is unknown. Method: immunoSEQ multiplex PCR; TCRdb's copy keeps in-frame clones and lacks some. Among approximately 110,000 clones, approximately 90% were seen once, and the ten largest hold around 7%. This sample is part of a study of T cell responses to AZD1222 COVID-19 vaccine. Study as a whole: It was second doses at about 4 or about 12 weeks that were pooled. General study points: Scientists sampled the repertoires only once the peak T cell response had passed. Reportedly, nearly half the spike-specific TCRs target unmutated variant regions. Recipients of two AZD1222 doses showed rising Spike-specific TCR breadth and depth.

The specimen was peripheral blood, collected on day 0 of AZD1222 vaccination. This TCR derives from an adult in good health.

CDR3 coding DNA: TGTGCCAGTAGTACAAACCCGACAGGGGGTGGTAATTCACCCCTCCACTTT. This gives the protein CASSTNPTGGGNSPLHF. The chain links TRBV19 to TRBJ1-6; 9 nucleotides agree with TRBD1. Germline trimming cut 4 bases from V and 6 bases from J; bases unmatched to any gene: 10. Germline CDR1 LNHDA, CDR2 SQIVND (reference sequence). The CDR3 has 17 residues.